This TCR beta chain was found in a study of blood T cell repertoires in COVID-19. Study-level information: The United States, Italy and Spain provided the acute and convalescent COVID-19 samples.

Repertoires were generated with immunoSEQ multiplex PCR, while TCRdb's copy carries only in-frame clones and drops some. The table lists approximately 70,000 clones, 65% to 80% of them singletons. V lost 2 bases and J lost 1, with 7 bases in between. Germline CDR1 reads SGHRS; CDR2 reads YFSETQ. The CDR3 is 13 residues long. This rearrangement joins TRBV5-1 to TRBJ2-7; D is undetermined. The specimen sequenced was peripheral blood. This clonotype was obtained from a man aged 60-69 years with active or convalescent COVID-19. CDR3 amino acids: CASSFEESYEQYF. The DNA for the CDR3 is TGCGCCAGCAGCTTTGAGGAGTCCTACGAGCAGTACTTC.